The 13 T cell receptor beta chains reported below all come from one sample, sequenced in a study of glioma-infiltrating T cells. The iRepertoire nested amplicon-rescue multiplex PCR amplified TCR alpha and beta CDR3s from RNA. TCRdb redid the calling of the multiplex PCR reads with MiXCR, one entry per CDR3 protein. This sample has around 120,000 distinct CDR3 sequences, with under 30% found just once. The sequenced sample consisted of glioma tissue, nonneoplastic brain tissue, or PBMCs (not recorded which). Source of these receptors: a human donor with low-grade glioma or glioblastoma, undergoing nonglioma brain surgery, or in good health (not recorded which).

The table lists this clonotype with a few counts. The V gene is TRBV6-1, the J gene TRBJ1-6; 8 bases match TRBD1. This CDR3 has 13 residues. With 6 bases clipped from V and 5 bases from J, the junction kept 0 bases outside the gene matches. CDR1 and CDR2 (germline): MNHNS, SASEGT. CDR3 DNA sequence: TGTGCCAGCAGACAGGGGGATAATTCACCCCTCCACTTT. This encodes CASRQGDNSPLHF.

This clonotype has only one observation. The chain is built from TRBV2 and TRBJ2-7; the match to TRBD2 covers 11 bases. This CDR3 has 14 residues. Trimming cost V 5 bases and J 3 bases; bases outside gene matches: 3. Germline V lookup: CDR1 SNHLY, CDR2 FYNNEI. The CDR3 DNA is TGTGCCAGCAGTCCTAGCGGGGGGCTCTACGAGCAGTACGTC. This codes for CASSPSGGLYEQYV.

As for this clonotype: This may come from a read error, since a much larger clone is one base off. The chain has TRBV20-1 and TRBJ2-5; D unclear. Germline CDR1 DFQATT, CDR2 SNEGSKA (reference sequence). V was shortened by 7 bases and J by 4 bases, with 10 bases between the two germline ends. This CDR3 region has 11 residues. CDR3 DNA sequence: TGCAGTGTGACGCAATCAGAGACCCAGTACTTC. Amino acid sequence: CSVTQSETQYF.

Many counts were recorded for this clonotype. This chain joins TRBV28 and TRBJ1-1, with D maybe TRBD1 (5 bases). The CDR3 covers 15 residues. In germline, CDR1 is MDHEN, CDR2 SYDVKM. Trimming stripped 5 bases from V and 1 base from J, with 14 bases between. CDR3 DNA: TGTGCCAGCAGTGAGGGGAAGACCAGGAACACTGAAGCTTTCTTT. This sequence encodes CASSEGKTRNTEAFF.

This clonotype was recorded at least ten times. CDR3 nucleotide sequence: TGTGCCAGCAACCCATGGGGGGAATTAAGTAATTCACCCCTCCACTTT. Its translation is CASNPWGELSNSPLHF. The V and J genes are TRBV6-1 and TRBJ1-6; D may be TRBD1 (5 bases). The ends were cut back, 7 bases at V and 6 bases at J, with 19 bases in the middle. The germline CDR1 and CDR2 sequences are MNHNS and SASEGT. This CDR3 contains 16 residues.

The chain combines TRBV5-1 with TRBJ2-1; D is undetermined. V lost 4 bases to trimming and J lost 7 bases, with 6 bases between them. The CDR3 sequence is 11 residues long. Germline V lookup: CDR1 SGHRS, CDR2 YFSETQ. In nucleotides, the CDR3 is TGCGCCAGCAGCCCGGAGAATGAGCAGTTCTTC. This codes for CASSPENEQFF. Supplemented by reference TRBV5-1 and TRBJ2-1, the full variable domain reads KAGVTQTPRYLIKTRGQQVTLSCSPISGHRSVSWYQQTPGQGLQFLFEYFSETQRNKGNFPGRFSGRQFSNSRSEMNVSTLELGDSALYLCASSPENEQFFGPGTRLTVL.

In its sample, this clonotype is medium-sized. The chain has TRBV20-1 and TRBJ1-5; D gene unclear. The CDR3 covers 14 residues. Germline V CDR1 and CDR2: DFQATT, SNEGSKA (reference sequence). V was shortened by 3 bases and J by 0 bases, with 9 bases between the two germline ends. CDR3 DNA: TGCAGTGCTAGGAAAGCCTATAGCAATCAGCCCCAGCATTTT. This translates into CSARKAYSNQPQHF.

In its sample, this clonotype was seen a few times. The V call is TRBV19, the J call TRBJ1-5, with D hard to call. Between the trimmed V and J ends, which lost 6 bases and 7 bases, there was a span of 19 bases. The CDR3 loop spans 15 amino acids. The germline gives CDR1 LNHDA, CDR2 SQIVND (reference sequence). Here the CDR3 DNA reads TGTGCCAGTAGACAAGGCCCCCGGCGAGGACAGCCCCAGCATTTT. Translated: CASRQGPRRGQPQHF.

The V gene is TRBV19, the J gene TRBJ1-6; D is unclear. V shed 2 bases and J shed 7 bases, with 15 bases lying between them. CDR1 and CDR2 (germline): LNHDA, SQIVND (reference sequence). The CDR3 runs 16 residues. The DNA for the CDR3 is TGTGCCAGTAGTATATCGGGCAGATCGTCCAATTCACCCCTCCACTTT. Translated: CASSISGRSSNSPLHF.

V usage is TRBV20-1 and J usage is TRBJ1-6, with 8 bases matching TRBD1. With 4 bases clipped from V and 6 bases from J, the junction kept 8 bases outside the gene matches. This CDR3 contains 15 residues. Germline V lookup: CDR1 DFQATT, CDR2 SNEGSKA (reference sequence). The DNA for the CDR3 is TGCAGTGCTACTGGACAGGGCTTTTCTAATTCACCCCTCCACTTT. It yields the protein CSATGQGFSNSPLHF.

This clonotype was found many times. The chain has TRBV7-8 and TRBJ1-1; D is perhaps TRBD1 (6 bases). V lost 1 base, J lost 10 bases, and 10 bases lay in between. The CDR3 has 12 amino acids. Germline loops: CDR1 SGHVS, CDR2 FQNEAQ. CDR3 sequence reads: CASSLDSGAAFF. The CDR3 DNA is TGTGCCAGCAGCTTAGACTCGGGGGCAGCTTTCTTT.

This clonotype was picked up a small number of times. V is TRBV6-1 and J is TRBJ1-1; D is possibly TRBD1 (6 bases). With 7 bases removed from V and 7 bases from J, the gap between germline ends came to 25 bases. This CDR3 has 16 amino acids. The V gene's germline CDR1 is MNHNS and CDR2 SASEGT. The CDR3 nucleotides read TGTGCCAGCACACGGGGGGCCAGTGGGGGCCGGGGTGAAGCTTTCTTT. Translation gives CASTRGASGGRGEAFF.

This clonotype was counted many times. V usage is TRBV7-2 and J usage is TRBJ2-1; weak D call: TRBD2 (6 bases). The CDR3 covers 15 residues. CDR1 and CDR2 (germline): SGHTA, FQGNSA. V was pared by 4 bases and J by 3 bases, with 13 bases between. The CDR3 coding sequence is TGTGCCAGCAGCTCGGTAGCGGAGAGCTACAATGAGCAGTTCTTC. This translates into CASSSVAESYNEQFF.